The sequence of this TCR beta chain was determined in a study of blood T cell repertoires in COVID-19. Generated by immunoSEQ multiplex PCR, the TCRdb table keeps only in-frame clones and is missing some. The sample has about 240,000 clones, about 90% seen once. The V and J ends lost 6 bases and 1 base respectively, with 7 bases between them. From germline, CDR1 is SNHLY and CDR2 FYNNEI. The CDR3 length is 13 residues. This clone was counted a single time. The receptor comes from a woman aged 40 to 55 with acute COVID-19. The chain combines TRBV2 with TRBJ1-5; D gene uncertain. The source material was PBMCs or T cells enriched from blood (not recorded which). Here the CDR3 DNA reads TGTGCCAGCAGGGGCAGCAGCAATCAGCCCCAGCATTTT. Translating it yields CASRGSSNQPQHF.